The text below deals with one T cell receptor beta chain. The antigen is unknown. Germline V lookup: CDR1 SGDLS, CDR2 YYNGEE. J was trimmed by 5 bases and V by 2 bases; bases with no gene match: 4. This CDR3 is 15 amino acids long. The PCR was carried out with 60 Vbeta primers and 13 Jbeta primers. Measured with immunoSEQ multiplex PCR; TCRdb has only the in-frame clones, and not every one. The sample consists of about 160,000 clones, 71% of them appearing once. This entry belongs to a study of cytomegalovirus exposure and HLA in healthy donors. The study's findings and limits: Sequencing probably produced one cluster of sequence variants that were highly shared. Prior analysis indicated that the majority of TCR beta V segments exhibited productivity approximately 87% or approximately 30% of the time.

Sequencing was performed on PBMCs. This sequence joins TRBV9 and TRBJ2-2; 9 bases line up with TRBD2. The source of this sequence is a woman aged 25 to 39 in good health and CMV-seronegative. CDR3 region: CASSVSGGITGELFF. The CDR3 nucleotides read TGTGCCAGCAGCGTTAGCGGGGGTATTACCGGGGAGCTGTTTTTT.